This TCR beta chain was sequenced during a study of blood T cell repertoires in COVID-19. J lost 8 bases, V lost 8 bases, and 11 bases had no gene match. There are 13 residues in the CDR3. Germline V gene lookup returns CDR1 SQVTM and CDR2 ANQGSEA. Clones were read by immunoSEQ multiplex PCR, and TCRdb kept only the in-frame ones, dropping some. The sample lists about 130,000 clones, roughly 80% occurring once. Sequencing was performed on peripheral blood. This clonotype was obtained from a woman at least 80 years old with acute or convalescent COVID-19. The chain is built from TRBV29-1 and TRBJ2-5; 10 positions match TRBD1. CDR3 sequence (DNA): TGCAGCTGGGGTCGGGACAGGGGCTTCACCCAGTACTTC. It specifies CSWGRDRGFTQYF.